This T cell receptor beta chain was sequenced during a study of T cell changes during pregnancy in multiple sclerosis. The V gene end was trimmed by 6 bases and the J gene end by 4 bases; junction bases not matched to a gene: 10. The CDR3 spans 15 residues. CDR1 is LNHDA and CDR2 is SQIVND in the germline V gene (reference sequence). Here immunoSEQ multiplex PCR was the method, and the copy in TCRdb shows in-frame clones only, minus some. The sample has tens of thousands of clones, roughly 91% seen once. The sequenced sample was CD8+ T cells from peripheral blood mononuclear cells, obtained before pregnancy. The chain combines TRBV19 with TRBJ2-7; 9 nucleotides match TRBD1. The source of this sequence is a female donor with multiple sclerosis, enrolled in a pregnancy study. CDR3 in amino acids: CASRVPGQGGYEQYF. In nucleotides, the CDR3 is TGTGCCAGTAGGGTCCCGGGACAGGGTGGGTACGAGCAGTACTTC.